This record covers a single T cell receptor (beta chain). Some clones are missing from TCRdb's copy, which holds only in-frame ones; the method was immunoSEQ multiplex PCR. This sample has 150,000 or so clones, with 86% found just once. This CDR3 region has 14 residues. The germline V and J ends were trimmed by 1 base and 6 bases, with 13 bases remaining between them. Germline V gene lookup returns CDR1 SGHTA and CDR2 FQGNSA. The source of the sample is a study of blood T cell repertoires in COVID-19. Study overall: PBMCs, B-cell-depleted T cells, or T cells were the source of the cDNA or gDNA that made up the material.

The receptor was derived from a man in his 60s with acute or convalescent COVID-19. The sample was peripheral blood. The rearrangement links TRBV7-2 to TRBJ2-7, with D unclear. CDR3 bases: TGTGCCAGCAGCTTAGAGTTGGCGGCACCCGAGCAGTACTTC. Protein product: CASSLELAAPEQYF. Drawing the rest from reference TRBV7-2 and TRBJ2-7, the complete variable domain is GAGVSQSPSNKVTEKGKDVELRCDPISGHTALYWYRQSLGQGLEFLIYFQGNSAPDKSGLPSDRFSAERTGGSVSTLTIQRTQQEDSAVYLCASSLELAAPEQYFGPGTRLTVT.